These T cell receptor beta chains were read from a single sample in a study of blood T cell repertoires in COVID-19. This table comes from immunoSEQ multiplex PCR, and its TCRdb copy is limited to in-frame clones, with some not included. Here the sample spans roughly 200,000 clones, around 83% being singletons. Sequencing was carried out using peripheral blood. All receptors derive from a woman older than 75 with acute or convalescent COVID-19. Each CDR3 is given with its conserved first and last residue. The order of the fields is V gene, clone size, D gene, J gene, CDR3 DNA, CDR3 protein. D genes are given only for firm matches. For some rows the clone size is stated as once, few or many, or as a class when expanded; others skip it.

>TRBV5-1|NA|NA|TRBJ1-6
TGCGCCAGCAGCTTGGCTACAGGGAGGGATTCACCCCTCCACTTT
CASSLATGRDSPLHF
>TRBV3-1/TRBV3-2|NA|NA|TRBJ1-1
TGTGCCAGCAGCCAAGATCACCAAAGCCACCAAGCTTTCTTT
CASSQDHQSHQAFF
>TRBV4-1|few|NA|TRBJ1-5
TGCGCCAGCAGCCAAGTCGGAGGGTTTCAGCCCCAGCATTTT
CASSQVGGFQPQHF
>TRBV4-3|once|TRBD1|TRBJ1-4
TGCGCCAGCAGCCAAGATCTCGCCGGGACAGGGGGTCCCTTTGAAAAACTGTTTTTT
CASSQDLAGTGGPFEKLFF
>TRBV5-4|NA|NA|TRBJ1-1
TGTGCCAGCAGCTTGGGTTCCCGGACAGCCATGAACACTGAAGCTTTCTTT
CASSLGSRTAMNTEAFF
>TRBV6-5|NA|NA|TRBJ2-2
TGTGCCAGCAGTTATCGGGGTAGGACCACCGGGGAGCTGTTTTTT
CASSYRGRTTGELFF
>TRBV6-5|NA|NA|TRBJ1-1
TGTGCCAGCAGTTACAGCCTCCGGGGCACTGAAGCTTTCTTT
CASSYSLRGTEAFF
>TRBV18|NA|NA|TRBJ1-1
TGTGCCAGCTCTCCCTTCGAGGAGAACACTGAAGCTTTCTTT
CASSPFEENTEAFF
>TRBV20-1|NA|TRBD1|TRBJ1-1
TGCAGTGCTGCAGGGGGCACTGAAGCTTTCTTT
CSAAGGTEAFF
>TRBV2|few|TRBD1|TRBJ2-7
TGTGCCAGCGGGGGGACAGGGGCCTACGAGCAGTACTTC
CASGGTGAYEQYF
>TRBV5-1|NA|TRBD1|TRBJ1-2
TGCGTCAGCCAGGGGGCCGGGTATGGCTACACCTTC
CVSQGAGYGYTF
>TRBV19|NA|TRBD1|TRBJ1-5
TGTGCCAGTAACGTAAACAGGGGAATGCAGCCCCAGCATTTT
CASNVNRGMQPQHF
>TRBV9|NA|TRBD2|TRBJ2-3
TGTGCCAGCAGCGCTACTAGCGGGGCCACAGATACGCAGTATTTT
CASSATSGATDTQYF
>TRBV7-9|once|TRBD1|TRBJ1-6
TGTGCCAGCAGCTTAGATGGGACAGGGGGTTCACCCCTCCACTTT
CASSLDGTGGSPLHF
>TRBV28|NA|NA|TRBJ1-4
TGTGCCAGCCACAGGGAAAAACTGTTTTTT
CASHREKLFF
>TRBV28|NA|NA|TRBJ2-1
TGTGCCAGCAGAGGGGGCGGGGGGAATGCCTACAATGAGCAGTTCTTC
CASRGGGGNAYNEQFF
>TRBV21-1|NA|NA|TRBJ1-4
TGTGCCAGCAGCGGTAAGGGACAGGACGGTCCTGAAAAACTGTTTTTT
CASSGKGQDGPEKLFF
>TRBV6-5|NA|TRBD1|TRBJ2-7
TGTGCCAGCACACAAGGACAGGGGGCATACGAGCAGTACTTC
CASTQGQGAYEQYF
>TRBV28|NA|NA|TRBJ1-3
TGTGCCAGCAGTTCTTTTGGCAGGTCCATCTCTGGAAACACCATATATTTT
CASSSFGRSISGNTIYF
>TRBV7-2|NA|NA|TRBJ1-5
TGTGCCAGCAGCTTAGTTGGGCCTGTACGTTATCAGCCCCAGCATTTT
CASSLVGPVRYQPQHF
>TRBV9|NA|TRBD2|TRBJ2-7
TGTGCCAGCAGTTTCAAAAGCGGGAGAATGGACGAGCAGTACTTC
CASSFKSGRMDEQYF
>TRBV3-1/TRBV3-2|NA|NA|TRBJ2-1
TGTGCCAGCAGCCAAAGGACCTCAAAGGGGAAGAGCTCCTACAATGAGCAGTTCTTC
CASSQRTSKGKSSYNEQFF